This TCR beta chain comes out of a study of OX40 agonist ivuxolimab in advanced cancers. About the study: In this cohort, patients received ivuxolimab, an agonistic anti-OX40 (CD134) antibody.

V lost 2 bases to trimming and J lost 0 bases, with 11 bases between them. This CDR3 has 16 residues. Germline V gene data show CDR1 as MDHEN and CDR2 as SYDVKM. Assay used: immunoSEQ multiplex PCR; TCRdb lists only in-frame clones, some missing. The sample yields 60,000 to 75,000 clones, approximately 94% seen once. The source of this sequence is an adult with an advanced solid tumor such as melanoma, head and neck, liver or kidney cancer. V usage is TRBV28 and J usage is TRBJ2-1; D perhaps matches TRBD1 (5 bases). This specimen consisted of CD4+ or CD8+ T cells sorted from blood, obtained in a trial of the OX40 agonist ivuxolimab. CDR3 amino acids: CASSLNRLSSYNEQFF. The CDR3 DNA reads TGTGCCAGCAGTTTAAACAGGTTAAGCTCCTACAATGAGCAGTTCTTC.